The following is a TCR beta chain sequence with its context. This CDR3 has 13 residues. Trimming at V came to 3 bases and at J to 7 bases, leaving 5 bases not matched to a gene. Germline-derived CDR1 and CDR2 are SNHLY and FYNNEI. As handled by the study authors: It was from reference gene primer amplification that nucleated cell counts were estimated. The method was immunoSEQ multiplex PCR; TCRdb's version includes in-frame clones alone and lacks a portion of them. V, J and clone size were drawn from that table, and D and trimming were deduced from the DNA. The profile shows about 300,000 clones, 65% to 90% of them singletons. This sample stems from a study of blood T cell repertoires in COVID-19. At the level of the study: Material from acute and convalescent COVID-19 was sourced from the United States, Italy and Spain.

Sequenced material: peripheral blood. The genes are TRBV2 and TRBJ1-2; TRBD1 matches at 7 bases. This clonotype was obtained from a human donor in a cohort sampled during active COVID-19. CDR3 region: CASSETGRRGYTF. The CDR3 DNA reads as TGTGCCAGCAGTGAGACAGGGCGGCGTGGCTACACCTTC.